Listed below are T cell receptor beta chains from one sample, sequenced in a study of cytomegalovirus exposure and HLA in healthy donors. Some clones are missing from TCRdb's copy, which holds only in-frame ones; the method was immunoSEQ multiplex PCR. The sample yields about 210,000 clones, 75% to 85% seen once. The sample comprised PBMCs. The receptors stem from a male donor in good health and CMV-seropositive. The CDR3 runs from the conserved cysteine through the conserved F or W. A D gene is named only where the DNA matches it firmly. Clone sizes are given selectively: once, few, many, or a class where the clone is expanded.

D gene: TRBD2; V gene: TRBV18; J gene: TRBJ2-7; clone size: NA; CDR3 length: 14; CDR3 protein: CASLRTSGSYEQYF; CDR3 DNA: TGTGCCAGCTTACGGACTAGCGGGAGCTACGAGCAGTACTTC
D gene: TRBD2; V gene: TRBV19; J gene: TRBJ2-3; clone size: few; CDR3 length: 17; CDR3 protein: CASSIYNLAGDRGTQYF; CDR3 DNA: TGTGCCAGTAGTATATATAATCTAGCGGGAGATAGGGGTACGCAGTATTTT
D gene: NA; V gene: TRBV7-9; J gene: TRBJ2-5; clone size: NA; CDR3 length: 15; CDR3 protein: CASSSIGLGQETQYF; CDR3 DNA: TGTGCCAGCAGCTCTATCGGACTGGGCCAAGAGACCCAGTACTTC
D gene: TRBD2; V gene: TRBV5-1; J gene: TRBJ2-1; clone size: once; CDR3 length: 13; CDR3 protein: CASSEGLNNEQFF; CDR3 DNA: TGCGCCAGCAGCGAGGGACTAAACAATGAGCAGTTCTTC
D gene: TRBD1; V gene: TRBV7-9; J gene: TRBJ1-1; clone size: NA; CDR3 length: 14; CDR3 protein: CASSLEAGGTEAFF; CDR3 DNA: TGTGCCAGCAGCTTAGAAGCAGGGGGCACTGAAGCTTTCTTT
D gene: TRBD2; V gene: TRBV5-1; J gene: TRBJ2-7; clone size: NA; CDR3 length: 13; CDR3 protein: CASSAAGLAEQYF; CDR3 DNA: TGCGCCAGCAGCGCTGCGGGACTAGCGGAGCAGTACTTC
D gene: TRBD2; V gene: TRBV13; J gene: TRBJ2-1; clone size: NA; CDR3 length: 16; CDR3 protein: CASSYLTSGFPNEQFF; CDR3 DNA: TGTGCCAGCAGCTATTTGACTAGCGGGTTCCCCAATGAGCAGTTCTTC
D gene: TRBD2; V gene: TRBV30; J gene: TRBJ2-5; clone size: NA; CDR3 length: 15; CDR3 protein: CAWSVAGGPKKTQYF; CDR3 DNA: TGTGCCTGGAGTGTCGCGGGAGGGCCTAAGAAGACCCAGTACTTC
D gene: TRBD2; V gene: TRBV7-3; J gene: TRBJ2-1; clone size: NA; CDR3 length: 14; CDR3 protein: CASSLTGLAYEQFF; CDR3 DNA: TGTGCCAGCAGCTTAACAGGACTAGCATATGAGCAGTTCTTC
D gene: TRBD1; V gene: TRBV11-2; J gene: TRBJ1-1; clone size: NA; CDR3 length: 19; CDR3 protein: CASSLRPGGTGTRNTEAFF; CDR3 DNA: TGTGCCAGCAGCTTACGTCCCGGGGGGACAGGTACACGGAACACTGAAGCTTTCTTT
D gene: NA; V gene: TRBV7-2; J gene: TRBJ2-7; clone size: NA; CDR3 length: 16; CDR3 protein: CASSLMGQFLSYEQYF; CDR3 DNA: TGTGCCAGCAGCTTAATGGGCCAGTTCCTGTCCTACGAGCAGTACTTC
D gene: NA; V gene: TRBV7-9; J gene: TRBJ1-4; clone size: NA; CDR3 length: 15; CDR3 protein: CSSSLYTGGGEKLFF; CDR3 DNA: TGTTCCAGCAGTTTGTACACCGGGGGGGGAGAAAAACTGTTTTTT
D gene: TRBD2; V gene: TRBV27; J gene: TRBJ2-3; clone size: NA; CDR3 length: 16; CDR3 protein: CASRGEGGSLTDTQYF; CDR3 DNA: TGTGCCAGCAGAGGGGAAGGCGGGAGCCTAACAGATACGCAGTATTTT
D gene: TRBD1; V gene: TRBV28; J gene: TRBJ1-5; clone size: NA; CDR3 length: 14; CDR3 protein: CASSLGQGNQPQHF; CDR3 DNA: TGTGCCAGCAGTTTAGGACAGGGGAATCAGCCCCAGCATTTT
D gene: TRBD1; V gene: TRBV7-9; J gene: TRBJ1-3; clone size: NA; CDR3 length: 16; CDR3 protein: CASSVRDRSSGNTIYF; CDR3 DNA: TGTGCCAGCAGCGTCAGGGACAGGTCCTCTGGAAACACCATATATTTT
D gene: NA; V gene: TRBV12-5; J gene: TRBJ2-1; clone size: NA; CDR3 length: 12; CDR3 protein: CASGNSQGEQFF; CDR3 DNA: TGTGCTAGTGGGAACAGCCAGGGGGAGCAGTTCTTC
D gene: NA; V gene: TRBV6-1; J gene: TRBJ2-7; clone size: few; CDR3 length: 11; CDR3 protein: CASSDRYEQYF; CDR3 DNA: TGTGCCAGCAGTGACAGGTACGAGCAGTACTTC
D gene: TRBD1; V gene: TRBV27; J gene: TRBJ1-4; clone size: NA; CDR3 length: 14; CDR3 protein: CAKCTGTENEKLFF; CDR3 DNA: TGTGCCAAATGCACCGGGACAGAGAATGAAAAACTGTTTTTT
D gene: NA; V gene: TRBV21-1; J gene: TRBJ2-1; clone size: NA; CDR3 length: 16; CDR3 protein: CASSPPGTSIGDEQFF; CDR3 DNA: TGTGCCAGCAGCCCACCCGGGACTAGTATTGGGGATGAGCAGTTCTTC
D gene: NA; V gene: TRBV28; J gene: TRBJ2-1; clone size: NA; CDR3 length: 12; CDR3 protein: CASSLPYNEQFF; CDR3 DNA: TGTGCCAGCAGTTTACCTTACAATGAGCAGTTCTTC
D gene: NA; V gene: TRBV6-5; J gene: TRBJ1-1; clone size: NA; CDR3 length: 13; CDR3 protein: CASRRGFNTEAFF; CDR3 DNA: TGTGCCAGCAGGCGGGGTTTTAACACTGAAGCTTTCTTT
D gene: NA; V gene: TRBV4-3; J gene: TRBJ1-3; clone size: NA; CDR3 length: 15; CDR3 protein: CASSQNSLSGNTIYF; CDR3 DNA: TGCGCCAGCAGCCAAAACAGTCTTTCCGGAAACACCATATATTTT
D gene: NA; V gene: TRBV18; J gene: TRBJ1-5; clone size: few; CDR3 length: 17; CDR3 protein: CASSPLPSAYSNQPQHF; CDR3 DNA: TGTGCCAGCTCACCACTGCCGAGCGCTTATAGCAATCAGCCCCAGCATTTT
D gene: NA; V gene: TRBV28; J gene: TRBJ2-1; clone size: few; CDR3 length: 16; CDR3 protein: CAALGGTGDTYNEQFF; CDR3 DNA: TGTGCCGCGTTGGGGGGGACAGGAGATACGTACAATGAGCAGTTCTTC
D gene: NA; V gene: TRBV7-2; J gene: TRBJ1-5; clone size: NA; CDR3 length: 17; CDR3 protein: CASSLVLRVEGNQPQHF; CDR3 DNA: TGTGCCAGCAGCTTAGTGTTGCGGGTAGAGGGCAATCAGCCCCAGCATTTT
D gene: TRBD1; V gene: TRBV6-6; J gene: TRBJ1-2; clone size: NA; CDR3 length: 15; CDR3 protein: CASSQSPDRTNGYTF; CDR3 DNA: TGTGCCAGCAGTCAATCTCCGGACAGGACAAATGGCTACACCTTC
D gene: TRBD1; V gene: TRBV6-5; J gene: TRBJ1-1; clone size: NA; CDR3 length: 12; CDR3 protein: CASSPGQGKAFF; CDR3 DNA: TGTGCCAGCAGCCCGGGACAGGGAAAAGCTTTCTTT
D gene: TRBD1; V gene: TRBV4-1; J gene: TRBJ1-2; clone size: NA; CDR3 length: 17; CDR3 protein: CASSQEPTWDSLYGYTF; CDR3 DNA: TGCGCCAGCAGCCAAGAGCCCACCTGGGACAGCCTCTATGGCTACACCTTC
D gene: NA; V gene: TRBV5-1; J gene: TRBJ2-1; clone size: NA; CDR3 length: 12; CDR3 protein: CASSLAPGEQFF; CDR3 DNA: TGCGCCAGCAGCTTGGCCCCGGGTGAGCAGTTCTTC
D gene: NA; V gene: TRBV19; J gene: TRBJ1-2; clone size: few; CDR3 length: 12; CDR3 protein: CASSIAGYGYTF; CDR3 DNA: TGTGCCAGTAGTATTGCCGGTTATGGCTACACCTTC
D gene: NA; V gene: TRBV7-8; J gene: TRBJ2-6; clone size: once; CDR3 length: 18; CDR3 protein: CASSLPATGWAGANVLTF; CDR3 DNA: TGTGCCAGCAGCTTACCAGCTACAGGGTGGGCTGGGGCCAACGTCCTGACTTTC
D gene: NA; V gene: TRBV4-1; J gene: TRBJ2-2; clone size: NA; CDR3 length: 17; CDR3 protein: CASSSREGQSNTGELFF; CDR3 DNA: TGCGCCAGCAGCTCCCGGGAGGGACAGAGTAACACCGGGGAGCTGTTTTTT
D gene: TRBD1; V gene: TRBV5-5; J gene: TRBJ2-5; clone size: NA; CDR3 length: 15; CDR3 protein: CASSSQGRVGETQYF; CDR3 DNA: TGTGCCAGCAGCTCACAGGGGCGGGTCGGGGAGACCCAGTACTTC
D gene: NA; V gene: TRBV7-9; J gene: TRBJ1-2; clone size: NA; CDR3 length: 15; CDR3 protein: CASSLVQLTNYGYTF; CDR3 DNA: TGTGCCAGCAGCTTAGTACAGCTTACTAACTATGGCTACACCTTC
D gene: NA; V gene: TRBV25-1; J gene: TRBJ2-1; clone size: NA; CDR3 length: 14; CDR3 protein: CASRTSPGYNEQFF; CDR3 DNA: TGTGCCAGCAGAACCTCTCCGGGCTACAATGAGCAGTTCTTC
D gene: TRBD1; V gene: TRBV6-6; J gene: TRBJ2-7; clone size: NA; CDR3 length: 14; CDR3 protein: CASSYRQGLYEQYF; CDR3 DNA: TGTGCCAGCAGTTATAGACAGGGCCTCTACGAGCAGTACTTC
D gene: NA; V gene: TRBV6-1; J gene: TRBJ2-3; clone size: NA; CDR3 length: 14; CDR3 protein: CASSDRTLYDTQYF; CDR3 DNA: TGTGCCAGCAGTGACAGGACTCTTTATGATACGCAGTATTTT
D gene: NA; V gene: TRBV6-5; J gene: TRBJ2-1; clone size: NA; CDR3 length: 13; CDR3 protein: CASTQGKRNEQFF; CDR3 DNA: TGTGCCAGCACGCAGGGGAAGCGCAATGAGCAGTTCTTC
D gene: TRBD2; V gene: TRBV27; J gene: TRBJ2-7; clone size: NA; CDR3 length: 15; CDR3 protein: CASRHGTSGSYEQYF; CDR3 DNA: TGTGCCAGCAGGCATGGGACTAGCGGCTCCTACGAGCAGTACTTC
D gene: NA; V gene: TRBV9; J gene: TRBJ1-3; clone size: NA; CDR3 length: 16; CDR3 protein: CASSAHQRGTGNTIYF; CDR3 DNA: TGTGCCAGCAGCGCCCATCAGAGGGGGACTGGAAACACCATATATTTT
D gene: NA; V gene: TRBV6-5; J gene: TRBJ1-1; clone size: NA; CDR3 length: 14; CDR3 protein: CASSPRYGNTEAFF; CDR3 DNA: TGTGCCAGCAGTCCTAGATACGGTAACACTGAAGCTTTCTTT
D gene: NA; V gene: TRBV10-3; J gene: TRBJ1-1; clone size: few; CDR3 length: 16; CDR3 protein: CAISERGMTLNTEAFF; CDR3 DNA: TGTGCCATCAGTGAGAGGGGTATGACCCTGAACACTGAAGCTTTCTTT
D gene: TRBD1; V gene: TRBV5-1; J gene: TRBJ1-4; clone size: NA; CDR3 length: 16; CDR3 protein: CASSPRIDRVYEKLFF; CDR3 DNA: TGCGCCAGCAGCCCCCGGATTGACAGGGTGTATGAAAAACTGTTTTTT
D gene: NA; V gene: TRBV4-3; J gene: TRBJ2-7; clone size: NA; CDR3 length: 16; CDR3 protein: CASSQDGGGTSYEQYF; CDR3 DNA: TGCGCCAGCAGCCAAGATGGGGGCGGCACCTCCTACGAGCAGTACTTC
D gene: TRBD2; V gene: TRBV4-1; J gene: TRBJ2-1; clone size: few; CDR3 length: 13; CDR3 protein: CASEGLAGGQQFF; CDR3 DNA: TGCGCCAGCGAGGGACTAGCGGGAGGGCAGCAGTTCTTC
D gene: TRBD1; V gene: TRBV10-3; J gene: TRBJ1-1; clone size: NA; CDR3 length: 14; CDR3 protein: CAISSGGANTEAFF; CDR3 DNA: TGTGCCATCAGCTCAGGGGGCGCAAACACTGAAGCTTTCTTT
D gene: NA; V gene: TRBV30; J gene: TRBJ1-2; clone size: NA; CDR3 length: 12; CDR3 protein: CAWNRGLHGYTF; CDR3 DNA: TGTGCCTGGAACCGAGGGCTTCATGGCTACACCTTC
D gene: NA; V gene: TRBV5-5; J gene: TRBJ1-1; clone size: few; CDR3 length: 15; CDR3 protein: CASSAAMGGGTEAFF; CDR3 DNA: TGTGCCAGCAGCGCCGCAATGGGGGGTGGGACTGAAGCTTTCTTT
D gene: NA; V gene: TRBV7-8; J gene: TRBJ1-1; clone size: NA; CDR3 length: 13; CDR3 protein: CASSLESELEAFF; CDR3 DNA: TGTGCCAGCAGCTTAGAGTCTGAACTTGAAGCTTTCTTT
D gene: TRBD1; V gene: TRBV15; J gene: TRBJ2-2; clone size: NA; CDR3 length: 16; CDR3 protein: CATSREQGAVTGELFF; CDR3 DNA: TGTGCCACCAGCAGAGAACAGGGGGCGGTCACCGGGGAGCTGTTTTTT
D gene: TRBD2; V gene: TRBV5-6; J gene: TRBJ2-3; clone size: once; CDR3 length: 16; CDR3 protein: CASSWRRLAGADTQYF; CDR3 DNA: TGTGCCAGCAGCTGGCGGAGACTAGCGGGGGCAGATACGCAGTATTTT
D gene: NA; V gene: TRBV7-7; J gene: TRBJ2-1; clone size: NA; CDR3 length: 14; CDR3 protein: CASSLTGSYSEQFF; CDR3 DNA: TGTGCTAGCAGCTTAACCGGGAGCTACAGTGAGCAGTTCTTC
D gene: NA; V gene: TRBV7-6; J gene: TRBJ1-1; clone size: NA; CDR3 length: 12; CDR3 protein: CASSAGSTEAFF; CDR3 DNA: TGTGCCAGCAGCGCGGGGAGCACTGAAGCTTTCTTT
D gene: NA; V gene: TRBV7-9; J gene: TRBJ1-5; clone size: NA; CDR3 length: 14; CDR3 protein: CSSSRGDTNQPQHF; CDR3 DNA: TGTTCCAGCAGCCGGGGGGACACAAATCAGCCCCAGCATTTT
D gene: NA; V gene: TRBV6-1; J gene: TRBJ1-4; clone size: NA; CDR3 length: 13; CDR3 protein: CASRTENAGKLFF; CDR3 DNA: TGTGCCAGCAGGACGGAGAACGCCGGAAAACTGTTTTTT